This T cell receptor beta chain was captured by sequencing in a study of blood T cell repertoires in COVID-19. Study details: Acute and convalescent COVID-19 samples came from the United States, Italy and Spain. PBMCs, B-cell-depleted T cells, or T cells provided the cDNA or gDNA that made up the material.

This clone has just one count. As originally analysed: Reference gene primer amplification gave estimated nucleated cell counts. Some clones are missing from TCRdb's copy, which holds only in-frame ones; the method was immunoSEQ multiplex PCR. V, J and clone size are taken as reported in that table, and D and trimming were inferred from the DNA itself. The table records 250,000 to 300,000 clones, 75% to 90% of them present only once. The trim removed 0 bases at V and 8 bases at J, leaving 9 bases unmatched. The length of the CDR3 is 15 residues. Per germline, CDR1 ENHRY and CDR2 SYGVKD. This receptor was obtained from a woman between 40 and 50 years old with acute or convalescent COVID-19. The sample was peripheral blood. The chain carries TRBV10-3 and TRBJ1-2; 7 nucleotides match TRBD1. This chain's CDR3 is CAISESETGLTGYTF. Here the CDR3 DNA reads TGTGCCATCAGTGAGTCGGAGACAGGGTTGACGGGCTACACCTTC.